The 24 T cell receptor beta chains listed next were all sequenced from one sample in a study of OX40 agonist ivuxolimab in advanced cancers. This table comes from immunoSEQ multiplex PCR, and its TCRdb copy is limited to in-frame clones, with some not included. This sample has some 71,000 clones, with roughly 84% found just once. The sequences come from CD4+ or CD8+ T cells sorted from blood, collected in a trial of the OX40 agonist ivuxolimab. The receptors were gathered from an adult with an advanced solid tumor such as melanoma, head and neck, liver or kidney cancer.

The rearrangement joins TRBV5-1 to TRBJ2-6, with D perhaps matching TRBD2 (6 bases). V was cut by 3 bases and J by 2 bases, with 15 bases left in between. The CDR3 has 17 residues. The germline CDR1 and CDR2 sequences are SGHRS and YFSETQ. The CDR3 here is CASSWTPWRAGANVLTF. In DNA form, the CDR3 reads TGCGCCAGCAGCTGGACCCCCTGGAGGGCTGGGGCCAACGTCCTGACTTTC.

The chain recombines TRBV4-2 with TRBJ1-3; 7 bases match TRBD1. CDR3 length: 18 residues. The junction had 12 bases not matched to a gene; V was cut back by 4 bases and J by 0 bases. The germline V gene has CDR1 LGHNA and CDR2 YNFKEQ. Here the CDR3 reads CASSLRKAGGDSGNTIYF. CDR3 nucleotides: TGTGCCAGCAGCCTCAGAAAGGCAGGGGGGGACTCTGGAAACACCATATATTTT.

This clone was seen just once. This chain links TRBV27 with TRBJ1-1; no reliable D call. The CDR3 contains 12 residues. From germline, CDR1 is MNHEY and CDR2 SMNVEV (reference sequence). V lost 4 bases and J lost 3, with 6 bases in between. In DNA form, the CDR3 reads TGTGCCAGCAGTTCCCCATACACTGAAGCTTTCTTT. It encodes CASSSPYTEAFF.

This chain joins TRBV18 and TRBJ2-3; D may be TRBD2 (6 bases). V gave up 3 bases and J gave up 4 bases, with 14 bases separating them. Per the germline V gene, CDR1 is KGHSH and CDR2 is LQKENI. This CDR3 has 15 residues. In nucleotides, the CDR3 is TGTGCCAGCTCACCCGCCAGGGAGGCGGCAGATACGCAGTATTTT. Its translation is CASSPAREAADTQYF.

The rearrangement links TRBV5-5 to TRBJ2-7, with 7 bases lining up with TRBD2. CDR1 is SGHKS, CDR2 YYEKEE, per germline (reference sequence). The CDR3 is 14 amino acids. V gave up 4 bases and J gave up 2 bases; unmatched junction bases: 6. In DNA, the CDR3 is TGTGCCAGCAGCCGGGGGGACGGACCCTACGAGCAGTACTTC. Translating gives CASSRGDGPYEQYF.

This clone was seen only a few times. The chain carries TRBV20-1 and TRBJ1-5; D is unresolved. The CDR3 runs 11 residues. V lost 3 bases to trimming and J lost 5 bases, with 5 bases between them. Germline V CDR1 and CDR2: DFQATT, SNEGSKA (reference sequence). CDR3: CSASDDQPQHF. CDR3 DNA sequence: TGCAGTGCTAGCGATGATCAGCCCCAGCATTTT.

The chain is built from TRBV7-2 and TRBJ2-1; possible D gene TRBD1, 6 bases. The CDR3 length is 14 residues. Trimming took off 5 bases at V and 2 bases at J, with 10 bases between the two ends. Per germline, CDR1 SGHTA and CDR2 FQGNSA. The CDR3 sequence is CASSRDNAYNEQFF. The CDR3 coding sequence is TGTGCCAGCAGCCGGGACAACGCCTACAATGAGCAGTTCTTC.

This clone was recorded a few times. The chain links TRBV7-2 to TRBJ1-4; TRBD1 matches at 8 bases. In germline, CDR1 is SGHTA, CDR2 FQGNSA. V was clipped by 5 bases and J by 0 bases; unmatched bases: 2. The CDR3 extends over 15 amino acids. The CDR3 DNA reads as TGTGCCAGCAGCCTACAGGGGGCAACTAATGAAAAACTGTTTTTT. Residues: CASSLQGATNEKLFF.

The V call is TRBV28, the J call TRBJ1-4; D not resolved. Trimming pared 8 bases from V and 3 bases from J, leaving 10 bases between. CDR3 length equals 13 residues. CDR1 and CDR2 from the germline V gene are MDHEN and SYDVKM. CDR3 DNA: TGTGCCAGCGGTGGGAGAGCTAATGAAAAACTGTTTTTT. Its translation is CASGGRANEKLFF.

In DNA form, the CDR3 reads TGTGCCAGCAGTCTCAGGGGGCGGGAGAGAGTAGCAGATACGCAGTATTTT. As protein: CASSLRGRERVADTQYF. The chain links TRBV27 to TRBJ2-3; maybe TRBD1 (8 bases). The CDR3 has 17 amino acids. The germline V and J ends were trimmed by 5 bases and 4 bases, with 22 bases remaining between them. Germline loops: CDR1 MNHEY, CDR2 SMNVEV (reference sequence).

The CDR3 protein is CASSLGQGAYGYTF. Here the CDR3 DNA reads TGTGCCAGCAGCCTCGGACAGGGGGCTTATGGCTACACCTTC. V and J are TRBV9 and TRBJ1-2, with TRBD1 identical over 11 bases. This CDR3 contains 14 residues. Unmatched junction bases numbered 4, after V lost 4 bases and J lost 5 bases. In germline, CDR1 is SGDLS, CDR2 YYNGEE.

The chain's CDR3 is CASSRDSYNTEAFF. In DNA, the CDR3 is TGTGCCAGCAGCCGGGACAGCTACAACACTGAAGCTTTCTTT. The gene calls are TRBV7-2 and TRBJ1-1; 7 bases match TRBD1. The length of the CDR3 is 14 residues. Looked up from germline, CDR1 is SGHTA and CDR2 is FQGNSA. V lost 5 bases to trimming and J lost 2 bases; unmatched junction nucleotides: 5.

This rearrangement joins TRBV11-3 to TRBJ2-5; 8 positions agree with TRBD2. Trimming cost V 5 bases and J 4 bases; bases outside gene matches: 9. The CDR3 length is 15 residues. CDR1 and CDR2 from the germline V gene are SGHNT and YENEEA. The chain's CDR3 is CASSPRTAGGETQYF. The CDR3 bases are TGTGCCAGCAGCCCCCGAACGGCGGGGGGAGAGACCCAGTACTTC.

The genes are TRBV19 and TRBJ2-7; D gene ambiguous. There are 15 residues in the CDR3. The ends were cut back, 6 bases at V and 0 bases at J, with 15 bases in the middle. Germline values: CDR1 LNHDA, CDR2 SQIVND (reference sequence). For the CDR3, the DNA is TGTGCCAGTAGCTACCTGTGGGGTCCCTCCTACGAGCAGTACTTC. Translation: CASSYLWGPSYEQYF.

This chain uses TRBV7-8 with TRBJ2-2, with TRBD1 as a possible D gene (5 bases). V dropped 5 bases and J dropped 2 bases, with 12 bases sitting between them. In germline, CDR1 is SGHVS, CDR2 FQNEAQ. The CDR3 loop spans 15 amino acids. The CDR3 sequence: CASSPLTANTGELFF. The CDR3 nucleotides read TGTGCCAGCAGCCCACTGACAGCAAACACCGGGGAGCTGTTTTTT. The full variable domain, rest sourced from reference TRBV7-8 and TRBJ2-2, is GAGVSQSPRYKVAKRGQDVALRCDPISGHVSLFWYQQALGQGPEFLTYFQNEAQLDKSGLPSDRFFAERPEGSVSTLKIQRTQQEDSAVYLCASSPLTANTGELFFGEGSRLTVL.

CDR3: CASSFGGLAGVNEQFF. DNA for the CDR3: TGCGCCAGCAGCTTTGGGGGACTAGCGGGAGTCAATGAGCAGTTCTTC. V is TRBV5-1 and J is TRBJ2-1; TRBD2 agrees at 14 bases. The V segment lost 2 bases and the J segment 6 bases; nucleotides outside the gene matches: 4. The CDR3 has 16 residues. Per germline, CDR1 SGHRS and CDR2 YFSETQ.

The chain combines TRBV6-1 with TRBJ1-2; 7 bases map to TRBD1. This CDR3 is 13 amino acids long. V was pared by 6 bases and J by 3 bases, with 4 bases of the junction left unmatched. Germline loops: CDR1 MNHNS, CDR2 SASEGT. The CDR3 region has the DNA TGTGCCAGCAGGCCCGACAGGGACTATGGCTACACCTTC. This translates into CASRPDRDYGYTF.

This clone was found once. The rearrangement uses TRBV5-1 and TRBJ1-4; 7 bases align to TRBD1. The CDR3 runs 13 residues. The trim removed 5 bases at V and 4 bases at J, leaving 2 bases unmatched. CDR1 and CDR2 (germline): SGHRS, YFSETQ. This chain's CDR3 is CASRGTVNEKLFF. The CDR3 DNA reads TGCGCCAGCAGGGGGACAGTTAATGAAAAACTGTTTTTT.

The J gene is TRBJ2-3, the V gene TRBV2; TRBD1 agrees at 9 bases. J lost 0 bases, V lost 5 bases, and 3 bases had no gene match. Germline lookup yields CDR1 SNHLY and CDR2 FYNNEI. The CDR3 has 15 residues. CDR3 DNA sequence: TGTGCCAGCAGTCCCGACAGGGGGAGCACAGATACGCAGTATTTT. Translation gives CASSPDRGSTDTQYF.

The CDR3 DNA follows: TGTGCCAGCAGTTCGGCGGGGGCCGGGGGGAATGAGCAGTTCTTC. Protein: CASSSAGAGGNEQFF. The V and J genes are TRBV28 and TRBJ2-1, with D perhaps matching TRBD2 (7 bases). Trimming cost V 4 bases and J 7 bases, with 17 bases left between them. Germline CDR1 and CDR2: MDHEN and SYDVKM. The CDR3 consists of 15 residues.

The genes are TRBV5-8 and TRBJ1-5, with a possible D match to TRBD1 (5 bases). V shed 3 bases and J shed 0 bases, with 19 bases lying between them. The CDR3 covers 18 residues. In germline, CDR1 is SGHTS, CDR2 YDEGEE. The chain's CDR3 is CASSSSRGRGYSNQPQHF. DNA of the CDR3: TGTGCCAGCAGCTCCTCTCGGGGGAGAGGTTATAGCAATCAGCCCCAGCATTTT.

The genes are TRBV18 and TRBJ1-4, with 9 bases lining up with TRBD1. The CDR3 is 14 residues long. V was pared by 3 bases and J by 8 bases, with 4 bases of the junction left unmatched. The V gene's germline CDR1 is KGHSH and CDR2 LQKENI. CDR3 sequence: CASSPRTGEEKLFF. The DNA of the CDR3 is TGTGCCAGCTCACCCCGGACAGGGGAGGAAAAACTGTTTTTT.

The chain uses TRBV9 and TRBJ2-7; weak D call: TRBD2 (6 bases). There are 15 residues in the CDR3. CDR1 is SGDLS and CDR2 is YYNGEE in the germline V gene. Trimming stripped 2 bases from V and 0 bases from J, with 12 bases between. CDR3 region: CASSVGDFSSYEQYF. The CDR3 nucleotides are TGTGCCAGCAGCGTGGGGGACTTTTCCTCCTACGAGCAGTACTTC.

This clone is a singleton in its sample. The V gene is TRBV11-2, the J gene TRBJ2-5; 12 positions agree with TRBD2. This CDR3 region has 18 residues. Germline-derived CDR1 and CDR2 are SGHAT and FQNNGV. V was pared by 4 bases and J by 2 bases, with 11 bases of the junction left unmatched. Written as DNA, the CDR3 is TGTGCCAGCAGCTGGGGACTAGCGGGCCCTCCGTGGCAAGAGACCCAGTACTTC. Translating gives CASSWGLAGPPWQETQYF.